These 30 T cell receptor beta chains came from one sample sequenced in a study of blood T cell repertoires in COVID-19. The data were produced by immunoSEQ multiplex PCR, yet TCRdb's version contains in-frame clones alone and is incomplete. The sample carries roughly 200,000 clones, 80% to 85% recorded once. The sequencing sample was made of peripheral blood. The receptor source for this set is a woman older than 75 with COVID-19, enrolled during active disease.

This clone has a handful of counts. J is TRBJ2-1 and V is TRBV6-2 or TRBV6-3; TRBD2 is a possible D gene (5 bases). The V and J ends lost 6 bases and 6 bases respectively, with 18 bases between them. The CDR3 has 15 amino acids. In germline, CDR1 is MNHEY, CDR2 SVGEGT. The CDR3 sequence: CASSPNLGAANEQFF. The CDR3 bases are TGTGCCAGCAGCCCTAACCTAGGAGCGGCCAATGAGCAGTTCTTC.

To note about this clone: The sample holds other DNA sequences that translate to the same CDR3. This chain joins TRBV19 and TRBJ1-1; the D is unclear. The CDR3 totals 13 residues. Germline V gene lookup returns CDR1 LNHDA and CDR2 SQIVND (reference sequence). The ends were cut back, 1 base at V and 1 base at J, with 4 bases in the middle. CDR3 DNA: TGTGCCAGTAGTATAGGGAGGAACACTGAAGCTTTCTTT. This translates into CASSIGRNTEAFF.

CDR3 protein: CASIVHGATNEKLFF. In DNA, the CDR3 is TGTGCCAGCATCGTACACGGGGCAACTAATGAAAAACTGTTTTTT. The chain carries TRBV5-6 and TRBJ1-4; no definite D call. Germline CDR1 SGHDT, CDR2 YYEEEE. Trimming cost V 6 bases and J 0 bases, with 12 bases left between them. This CDR3 has 15 residues.

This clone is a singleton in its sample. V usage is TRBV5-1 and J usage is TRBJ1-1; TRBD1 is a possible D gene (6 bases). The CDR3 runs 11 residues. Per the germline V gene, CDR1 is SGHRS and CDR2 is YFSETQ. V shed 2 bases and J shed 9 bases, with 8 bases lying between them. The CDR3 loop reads CASSFRGQAFF. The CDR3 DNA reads TGCGCCAGCAGCTTCAGGGGCCAAGCTTTCTTT. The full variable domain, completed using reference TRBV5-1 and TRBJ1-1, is KAGVTQTPRYLIKTRGQQVTLSCSPISGHRSVSWYQQTPGQGLQFLFEYFSETQRNKGNFPGRFSGRQFSNSRSEMNVSTLELGDSALYLCASSFRGQAFFGQGTRLTVV.

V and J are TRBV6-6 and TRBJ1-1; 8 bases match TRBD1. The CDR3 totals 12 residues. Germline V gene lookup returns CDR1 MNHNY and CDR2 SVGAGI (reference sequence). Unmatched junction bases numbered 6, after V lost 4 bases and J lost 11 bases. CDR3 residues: CASSSQGVDAFF. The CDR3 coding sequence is TGTGCCAGCAGTTCACAGGGGGTTGATGCTTTCTTT.

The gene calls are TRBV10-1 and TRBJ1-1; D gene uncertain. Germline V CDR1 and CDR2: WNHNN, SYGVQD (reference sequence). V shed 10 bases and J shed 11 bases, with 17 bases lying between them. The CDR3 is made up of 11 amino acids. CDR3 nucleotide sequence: TGCGCCACCATCACAGCTGCAGATGCTTTCTTT. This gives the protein CATITAADAFF.

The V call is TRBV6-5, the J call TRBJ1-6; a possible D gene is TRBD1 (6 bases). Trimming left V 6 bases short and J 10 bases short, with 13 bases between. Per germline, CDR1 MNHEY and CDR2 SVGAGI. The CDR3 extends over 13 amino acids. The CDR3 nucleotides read TGTGCCAGCAGACCTCGGGACATGTCACCCCTCCACTTT. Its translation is CASRPRDMSPLHF.

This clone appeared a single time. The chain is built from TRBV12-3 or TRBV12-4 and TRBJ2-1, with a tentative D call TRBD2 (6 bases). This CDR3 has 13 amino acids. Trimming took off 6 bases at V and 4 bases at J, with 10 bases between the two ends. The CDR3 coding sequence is TGTGCCAGCAGGTCCGGGACTTACAATGAGCAGTTCTTC. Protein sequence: CASRSGTYNEQFF.

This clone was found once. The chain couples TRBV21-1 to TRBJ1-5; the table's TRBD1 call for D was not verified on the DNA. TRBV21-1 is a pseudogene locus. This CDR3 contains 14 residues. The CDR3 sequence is CASSKGWGPQPQHF. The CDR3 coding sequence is TGTGCCAGCAGCAAGGGTTGGGGGCCTCAGCCCCAGCATTTT.

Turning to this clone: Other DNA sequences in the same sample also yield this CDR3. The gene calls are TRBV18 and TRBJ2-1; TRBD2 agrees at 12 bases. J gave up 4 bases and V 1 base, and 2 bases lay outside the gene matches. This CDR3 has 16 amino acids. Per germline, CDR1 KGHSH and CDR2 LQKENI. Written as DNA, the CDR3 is TGTGCCAGCTCACCACGACTAGCGGGAGAGTACAATGAGCAGTTCTTC. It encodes CASSPRLAGEYNEQFF.

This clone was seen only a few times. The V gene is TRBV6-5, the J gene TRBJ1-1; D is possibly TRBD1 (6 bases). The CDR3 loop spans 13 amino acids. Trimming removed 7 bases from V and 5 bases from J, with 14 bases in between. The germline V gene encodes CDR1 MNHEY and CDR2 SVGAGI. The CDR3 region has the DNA TGTGCCAGCAACAGGGATTGGAAAACTGAAGCTTTCTTT. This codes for CASNRDWKTEAFF.

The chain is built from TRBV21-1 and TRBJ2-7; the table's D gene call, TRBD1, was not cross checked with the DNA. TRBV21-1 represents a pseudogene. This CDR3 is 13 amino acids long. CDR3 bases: TGTGCCAGCACCCGTTACAGGGAAAGCGAGCAGTACTTC. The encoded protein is CASTRYRESEQYF.

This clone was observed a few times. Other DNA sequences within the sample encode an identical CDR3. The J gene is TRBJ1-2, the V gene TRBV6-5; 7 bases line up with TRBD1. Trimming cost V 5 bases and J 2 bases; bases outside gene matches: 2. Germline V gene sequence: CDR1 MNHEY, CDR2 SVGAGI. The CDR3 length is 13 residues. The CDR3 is CASSRQGNYGYTF. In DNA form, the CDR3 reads TGTGCCAGCAGTCGACAGGGCAACTATGGCTACACCTTC.

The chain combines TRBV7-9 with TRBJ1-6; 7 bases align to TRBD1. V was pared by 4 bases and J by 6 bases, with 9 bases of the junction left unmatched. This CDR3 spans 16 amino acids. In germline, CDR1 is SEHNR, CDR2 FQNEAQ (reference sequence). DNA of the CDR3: TGTGCCAGCAGCTCCGACAGGGTTACGACTAATTCACCCCTCCACTTT. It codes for CASSSDRVTTNSPLHF.

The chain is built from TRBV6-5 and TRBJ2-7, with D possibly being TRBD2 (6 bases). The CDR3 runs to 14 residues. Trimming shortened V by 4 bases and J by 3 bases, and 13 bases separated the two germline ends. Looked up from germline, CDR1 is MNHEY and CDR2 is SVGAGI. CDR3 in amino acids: CASSWAGRYYEQYF. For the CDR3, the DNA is TGTGCCAGCAGTTGGGCGGGGAGGTACTACGAGCAGTACTTC.

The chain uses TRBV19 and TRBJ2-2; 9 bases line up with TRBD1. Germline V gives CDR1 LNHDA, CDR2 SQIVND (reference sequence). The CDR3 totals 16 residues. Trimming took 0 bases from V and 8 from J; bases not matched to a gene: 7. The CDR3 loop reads CASSIEGTGSSGELFF. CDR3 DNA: TGTGCCAGTAGTATAGAAGGGACAGGGAGTTCGGGGGAGCTGTTTTTT.

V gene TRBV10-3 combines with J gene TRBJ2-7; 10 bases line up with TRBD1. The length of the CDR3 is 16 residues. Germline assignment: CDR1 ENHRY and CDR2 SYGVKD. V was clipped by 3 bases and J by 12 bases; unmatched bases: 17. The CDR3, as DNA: TGTGCCATCAGTGACCTCCGGGACAGGGGTCCTATTAAGTCGTACTTC. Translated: CAISDLRDRGPIKSYF.

This chain's CDR3 is CASSVDREQYF. CDR3 DNA: TGTGCCAGCAGCGTGGACAGGGAGCAGTACTTC. This chain connects TRBV11-2 to TRBJ2-7; 7 nucleotides line up with TRBD1. Germline CDR1 reads SGHAT; CDR2 reads FQNNGV. The ends lost 5 bases at V and 7 bases at J; junction bases unmatched: 2. The CDR3 is made up of 11 amino acids.

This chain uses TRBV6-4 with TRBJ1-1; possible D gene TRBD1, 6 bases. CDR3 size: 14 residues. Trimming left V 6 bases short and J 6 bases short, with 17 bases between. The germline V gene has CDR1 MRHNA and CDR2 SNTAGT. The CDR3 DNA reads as TGTGCCAGCAGAGAGACACAGGGCCGGGCTGAAGCTTTCTTT. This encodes CASRETQGRAEAFF.

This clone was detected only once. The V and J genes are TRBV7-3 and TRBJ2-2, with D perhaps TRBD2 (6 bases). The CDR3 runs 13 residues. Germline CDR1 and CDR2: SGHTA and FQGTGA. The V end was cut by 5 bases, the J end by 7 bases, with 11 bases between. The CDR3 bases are TGTGCCAGCAGCCCGGAGGGTAACGGGGAGCTGTTTTTT. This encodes CASSPEGNGELFF.

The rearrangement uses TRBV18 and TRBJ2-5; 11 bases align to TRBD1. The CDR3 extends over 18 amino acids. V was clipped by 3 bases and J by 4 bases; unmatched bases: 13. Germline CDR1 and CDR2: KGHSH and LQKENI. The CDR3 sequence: CASSPLPPTGTGGETQYF. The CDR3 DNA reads TGTGCCAGCTCACCCCTCCCCCCGACCGGGACAGGGGGAGAGACCCAGTACTTC.

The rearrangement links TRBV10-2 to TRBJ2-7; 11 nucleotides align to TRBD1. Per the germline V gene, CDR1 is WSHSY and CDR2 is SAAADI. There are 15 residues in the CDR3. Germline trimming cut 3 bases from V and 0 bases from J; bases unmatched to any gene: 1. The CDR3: CASSEGTGGSYEQYF. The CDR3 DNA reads TGCGCCAGCAGTGAAGGGACAGGGGGCTCCTACGAGCAGTACTTC.

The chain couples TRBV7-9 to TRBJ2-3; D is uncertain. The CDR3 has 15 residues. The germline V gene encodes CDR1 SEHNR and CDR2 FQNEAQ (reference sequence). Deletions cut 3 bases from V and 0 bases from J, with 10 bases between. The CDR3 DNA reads TGTGCCAGCAGCTTCTATTCCCCTAGCACAGATACGCAGTATTTT. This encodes CASSFYSPSTDTQYF.

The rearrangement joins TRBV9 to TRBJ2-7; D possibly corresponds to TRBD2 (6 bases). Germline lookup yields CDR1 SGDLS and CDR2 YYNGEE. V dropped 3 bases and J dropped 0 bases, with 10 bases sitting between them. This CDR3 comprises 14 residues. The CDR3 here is CASSGRDSSYEQYF. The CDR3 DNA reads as TGTGCCAGCAGCGGCCGGGACTCCTCCTACGAGCAGTACTTC.

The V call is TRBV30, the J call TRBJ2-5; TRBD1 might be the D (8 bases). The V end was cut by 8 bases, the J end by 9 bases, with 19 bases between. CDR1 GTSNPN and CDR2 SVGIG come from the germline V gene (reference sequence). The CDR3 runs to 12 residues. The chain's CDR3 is CAADRVGGAQYF. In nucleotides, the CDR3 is TGTGCCGCGGACAGGGTAGGGGGGGCCCAGTACTTC. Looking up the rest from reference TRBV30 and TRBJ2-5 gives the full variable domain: SQTIHQWPATLVQPVGSPLSLECTVEGTSNPNLYWYRQAAGRGLQLLFYSVGIGQISSEVPQNLSASRPQDRQFILSSKKLLLSDSGFYLCAADRVGGAQYFGPGTRLLVL.

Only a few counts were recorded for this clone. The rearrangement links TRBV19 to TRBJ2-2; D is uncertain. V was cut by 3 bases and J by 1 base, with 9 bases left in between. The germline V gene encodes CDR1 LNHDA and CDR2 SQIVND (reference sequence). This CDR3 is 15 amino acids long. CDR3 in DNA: TGTGCCAGTAGTATCACCCCGGTGAACACCGGGGAGCTGTTTTTT. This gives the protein CASSITPVNTGELFF.

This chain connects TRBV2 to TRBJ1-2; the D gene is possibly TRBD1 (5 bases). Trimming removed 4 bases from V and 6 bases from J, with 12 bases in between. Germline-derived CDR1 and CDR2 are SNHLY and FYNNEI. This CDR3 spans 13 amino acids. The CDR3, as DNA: TGTGCCAGCAGTGCGCCAGGGATGGATGGCTACACCTTC. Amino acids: CASSAPGMDGYTF.

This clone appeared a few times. CDR3 sequence (DNA): TGTGCCAGCAGTCCAGGCGGGAGTCGTACAGATACGCAGTATTTT. Its translation: CASSPGGSRTDTQYF. The rearrangement uses TRBV28 and TRBJ2-3; 7 nucleotides line up with TRBD2. There are 15 residues in the CDR3. The junction had 8 bases not matched to a gene; V was cut back by 5 bases and J by 3 bases. Per the germline V gene, CDR1 is MDHEN and CDR2 is SYDVKM.

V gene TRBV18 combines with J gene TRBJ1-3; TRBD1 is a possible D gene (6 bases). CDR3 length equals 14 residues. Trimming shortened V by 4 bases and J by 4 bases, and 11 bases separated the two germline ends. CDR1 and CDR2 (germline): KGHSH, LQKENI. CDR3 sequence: CASSLDRLGNTIYF. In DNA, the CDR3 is TGTGCCAGCTCACTTGACAGGCTGGGAAACACCATATATTTT. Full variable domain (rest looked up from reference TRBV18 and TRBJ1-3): NAGVMQNPRHLVRRRGQEARLRCSPMKGHSHVYWYRQLPEEGLKFMVYLQKENIIDESGMPKERFSAEFPKEGPSILRIQQVVRGDSAAYFCASSLDRLGNTIYFGEGSWLTVV.

This chain's CDR3 is CASSRARTGTGELFF. The DNA of the CDR3 is TGTGCCAGCAGCCGCGCTCGGACAGGGACCGGGGAGCTGTTTTTT. This sequence joins TRBV3-1 (or the pseudogene TRBV3-2) and TRBJ2-2; 8 nucleotides align to TRBD1. This CDR3 is 15 amino acids long. Germline-derived CDR1 and CDR2 are LGHDT and YNNKEL (reference sequence). Germline trimming cut 4 bases from V and 5 bases from J; bases unmatched to any gene: 6.